A single sample gave rise to the 10 T cell receptor beta chains below, sequenced in a study of molecular identifiers for immune sequencing clone quantification. TCRdb passed the PCR reads through MiXCR, listing each CDR3 protein once. Altogether approximately 90,000 distinct CDR3 sequences are present, under 25% being singletons, with the ten largest covering 1.1%. Material for sequencing was naive CD8+ T cells from blood, with Jurkat cell RNA spiked in. Sample subset: FACS-sorted CD8+CD4-CCR7+CD45RA+ naive T cells. These receptors came from a human donor in good health. Some libraries in this study had Jurkat cell RNA spiked in.

This clonotype showed up many times. The chain carries TRBV6-4 and TRBJ2-3; no firm D call. The CDR3 contains 14 residues. In germline, CDR1 is MRHNA, CDR2 SNTAGT. Trimming removed 2 bases at V and 4 bases at J, with 10 bases between. The CDR3 sequence is CASSDPTAPDTQYF. The CDR3 DNA follows: TGTGCCAGCAGTGACCCTACAGCCCCAGATACGCAGTATTTT.

This clonotype has a handful of counts. V gene TRBV27 combines with J gene TRBJ2-1, with D unclear. CDR3 size: 14 residues. Between the trimmed V and J ends, which lost 3 bases and 6 bases, there was a span of 12 bases. Germline V gives CDR1 MNHEY, CDR2 SMNVEV (reference sequence). CDR3 residues: CASSLLPPRNEQFF. CDR3 sequence (DNA): TGTGCCAGCAGTTTGCTCCCCCCCCGCAATGAGCAGTTCTTC.

This clonotype was seen repeatedly, ten times or more. The gene calls are TRBV7-9 and TRBJ1-4; D unclear. V lost 1 base and J 7 bases, leaving 4 bases between the germline ends. CDR1 and CDR2 from the germline V gene are SEHNR and FQNEAQ (reference sequence). The CDR3 has 12 residues. The CDR3 sequence is CASSLGGEKLFF. The CDR3, as DNA: TGTGCCAGCAGCTTAGGCGGTGAAAAACTGTTTTTT.

This clonotype was recorded at least ten times. The chain employs TRBV30 and TRBJ2-7, with D possibly TRBD2 on 6 matching bases. The CDR3 has 13 amino acids. V was clipped by 0 bases and J by 6 bases, with 12 bases between them. Germline V gene sequence: CDR1 GTSNPN, CDR2 SVGIG (reference sequence). The CDR3 region is CAWSVGGALEQYF. Here the CDR3 DNA reads TGTGCCTGGAGTGTCGGAGGGGCTCTCGAGCAGTACTTC.

This clonotype appeared many times. The chain carries TRBV2 and TRBJ2-7; no reliable D call. CDR1 is SNHLY, CDR2 FYNNEI, per germline. CDR3 length equals 11 residues. V dropped 5 bases and J dropped 6 bases, with 8 bases sitting between them. CDR3 loop: CASSPPSEQYF. CDR3 in DNA: TGTGCCAGCAGTCCCCCGAGCGAGCAGTACTTC.

V and J are TRBV27 and TRBJ1-2; possible D gene TRBD1, 5 bases. The CDR3 has 14 residues. The V and J ends lost 5 bases and 5 bases respectively, with 15 bases between them. Germline V gene sequence: CDR1 MNHEY, CDR2 SMNVEV (reference sequence). The CDR3 loop reads CASSALGGFYGYTF. In nucleotides, the CDR3 is TGTGCCAGCAGTGCCCTGGGGGGGTTTTATGGCTACACCTTC.

This clonotype was seen a handful of times. This chain links TRBV7-9 with TRBJ2-7, with TRBD1 matching 7 bases. V trimming: 1 base; J trimming: 4 bases; junction bases outside the gene matches: 7. This CDR3 has 15 residues. In germline, CDR1 is SEHNR, CDR2 FQNEAQ (reference sequence). The CDR3: CASSLELGGEYEQYF. Written as DNA, the CDR3 is TGTGCCAGCAGCTTAGAATTAGGGGGCGAGTACGAGCAGTACTTC.

Comment on this clonotype: A single base separates this from a much larger clone, so it may be a read error. The chain joins TRBV29-1 to TRBJ2-7; possibly TRBD1 or TRBD2 for D (5 bases each). From germline, CDR1 is SQVTM and CDR2 ANQGSEA. V was pared by 8 bases and J by 0 bases, with 17 bases between. CDR3 length: 14 residues. The CDR3 DNA is TGCAGCATTGGGGACCGGGATAACTCCTACGAGCAGTACTTC. Translation: CSIGDRDNSYEQYF.

A few counts support this clonotype. The chain is built from TRBV7-6 and TRBJ2-3, with TRBD1 matching over 7 bases. Losses at the gene ends were 1 base for V and 4 bases for J; bases not matched to a gene: 5. CDR1 and CDR2 from the germline V gene are SGHVS and FNYEAQ. This CDR3 comprises 15 residues. For the CDR3, the DNA is TGTGCCAGCAGCTTAGGTACAGGGGTGGCAGATACGCAGTATTTT. Its protein product is CASSLGTGVADTQYF.

Worth noting for this clonotype: Since a much larger clone is just one base distant, this may be a read error. The gene calls are TRBV7-9 and TRBJ2-7, with TRBD1 matching over 10 bases. CDR3 length: 16 amino acids. The germline gives CDR1 SEHNR, CDR2 FQNEAQ (reference sequence). CDR3 in amino acids: CARSSSLRTGGYEQYF. DNA for the CDR3: TGTGCCCGCAGCTCTAGCCTAAGGACAGGGGGCTACGAGCAGTACTTC.